These 2 T cell receptor beta chains were sequenced from one sample in a study of blood T cell repertoires in COVID-19 (dated by TCRdb to about 2020). The method was the immunoSEQ multiplex PCR assay. TCRdb limited this immuneACCESS table to in-frame rearrangements with V and J called. A share of clones is missing; checked studies link under half to unresolved V genes, and the rest is unexplained. The sample table records some 200,000 clones; about four fifths of these occur just once. The top ten clonotypes cover about 1.3% of the sample. The sample comprised PBMCs or T cells enriched from blood (not recorded which). The source is a woman in her 40s with acute COVID-19.

This chain connects TRBV15 to TRBJ1-3; D remains unclear. The germline gives CDR1 LNHNV, CDR2 YYDKDF (reference sequence). The CDR3 covers 15 residues. With 0 bases removed from V and 2 bases from J, the gap between germline ends came to 8 bases. CDR3 residues: CATSRDQEPGNTIYF. The DNA of the CDR3 is TGTGCCACCAGCAGAGATCAGGAACCTGGAAACACCATATATTTT. Using reference TRBV15 and TRBJ1-3 for the parts outside the CDR3, the full variable domain is DAMVIQNPRYQVTQFGKPVTLSCSQTLNHNVMYWYQQKSSQAPKLLFHYYDKDFNNEADTPDNFQSRRPNTSFCFLDIRSPGLGDTAMYLCATSRDQEPGNTIYFGEGSWLTVV.

V is TRBV6-1 and J is TRBJ1-5, with 8 bases fitting TRBD1. V trimming: 3 bases; J trimming: 9 bases; junction bases outside the gene matches: 7. This CDR3 has 14 residues. From germline, CDR1 is MNHNS and CDR2 SASEGT. The CDR3 DNA follows: TGTGCCAGCAGTGAGAGGACAGGACAGGGGCCCCAGCATTTT. Protein: CASSERTGQGPQHF.